This T cell receptor (beta chain) was found in a study of T cells after yellow fever vaccination. Study-level points and caveats: Weaker, the secondary response peaked sooner, at day 5 versus 15. Post-booster reappearance was seen for most primary-vaccination clones (about 96% CD4, roughly 86% CD8). Among all clonotypes, a small share was observed in both CD4 and CD8 compartments.

This clonotype was seen a handful of times. The antigen remains unidentified. The CDR3 is 13 amino acids. From germline, CDR1 is GTSNPN and CDR2 SVGIG (reference sequence). Trimming took 0 bases from V and 3 from J; bases not matched to a gene: 1. Generation of TCR cDNA used 5'RACE template switching (which added a universal primer site and UMIs). Using its own MiXCR run on the 5' RACE reads, TCRdb lists one record per CDR3 protein. The repertoire holds 300,000 to 450,000 distinct CDR3 sequences, with approximately 8% as singletons. This specimen consisted of PBMCs, obtained 45 days after the first yellow fever vaccination. The rearrangement uses TRBV30 and TRBJ2-5, with 7 bases identical to TRBD2. This TCR derives from a man younger than 30 who received the YFV17D yellow fever vaccine. The CDR3 here is CAWSVRGEETQYF. In nucleotides, the CDR3 is TGTGCCTGGAGTGTACGGGGGGAAGAGACCCAGTACTTC.